These T cell receptor beta chains were read from a single sample in a study of cytomegalovirus exposure and HLA in healthy donors. TCRdb's copy holds only in-frame clones and misses some; the assay was immunoSEQ multiplex PCR. The sample holds about 110,000 clones, roughly 80% seen once. Sample: PBMCs. The receptors originated from a woman in her thirties or forties in good health and CMV-seropositive. Each CDR3 is given with its conserved first and last residue. A D gene is named only where the DNA matches it firmly. A clone size is listed for some rows: how often the clone was seen (once, few, many), or a class if it is expanded.

j_call: TRBJ1-3; v_call: TRBV2; d_call: .; clone_size: once; cdr3_nt: TGTGCCAGCAGTGGATTCGGGGTCGGAAACACCATATATTTT; cdr3_aa: CASSGFGVGNTIYF
j_call: TRBJ1-2; v_call: TRBV28; d_call: .; clone_size: .; cdr3_nt: TGTGCCAGCAGTTTCCGGATAGCTCTGGGTTTTCCTAACTATGGCTACACCTTC; cdr3_aa: CASSFRIALGFPNYGYTF
j_call: TRBJ1-2; v_call: TRBV18; d_call: .; clone_size: .; cdr3_nt: TGTGCCAGCTCACCAACCATTGGCAGTTTTAACTATGGCTACACCTTC; cdr3_aa: CASSPTIGSFNYGYTF
j_call: TRBJ2-2; v_call: TRBV20-1; d_call: TRBD2; clone_size: .; cdr3_nt: TGCGGGGGGGGGAACACCGGGGAGCTGTTTTTT; cdr3_aa: CGGGNTGELFF
j_call: TRBJ1-2; v_call: TRBV4-2; d_call: TRBD1; clone_size: .; cdr3_nt: TGTGCCAGCAGCCAAGATCCGACAGGGGAGTACGATGGCTACACCTTC; cdr3_aa: CASSQDPTGEYDGYTF
j_call: TRBJ1-5; v_call: TRBV6-1; d_call: TRBD1; clone_size: .; cdr3_nt: TGTGCCAGCAGTGAGGGACAGGGGAGAGATCAGCCCCAGCATTTT; cdr3_aa: CASSEGQGRDQPQHF
j_call: TRBJ2-2; v_call: TRBV7-3; d_call: TRBD2; clone_size: .; cdr3_nt: TGTGCCAGCAGCTCTACCGGACTAGTATCCACCGGGGAGCTGTTTTTT; cdr3_aa: CASSSTGLVSTGELFF
j_call: TRBJ2-7; v_call: TRBV15; d_call: .; clone_size: once; cdr3_nt: TGTGCCACCAGCCCCAGATTTGAGGGATCCTACGAGCAGTACTTC; cdr3_aa: CATSPRFEGSYEQYF
j_call: TRBJ2-5; v_call: TRBV4-2; d_call: .; clone_size: few; cdr3_nt: TGTGCCAGCAGCCAAGGCGGAGGTGGGGGGTTAGAGACCCAGTACTTC; cdr3_aa: CASSQGGGGGLETQYF
j_call: TRBJ2-7; v_call: TRBV28; d_call: TRBD1; clone_size: .; cdr3_nt: TGTGCCAGCAGTTTGCTGGGTGGTCAGGGGGACCCCTACGAGCAGTACTTC; cdr3_aa: CASSLLGGQGDPYEQYF
j_call: TRBJ2-1; v_call: TRBV4-2; d_call: TRBD1; clone_size: .; cdr3_nt: TGTGCCAGCAGCCAATCTGCTATGGGACAGGGCGGAAGCTCCTACAATGAGCAGTTCTTC; cdr3_aa: CASSQSAMGQGGSSYNEQFF
j_call: TRBJ2-7; v_call: TRBV9; d_call: TRBD1; clone_size: .; cdr3_nt: TGTGCCAGCAGCCCGGGGACAGTTGCCTACGAGCAGTACTTC; cdr3_aa: CASSPGTVAYEQYF
j_call: TRBJ2-7; v_call: TRBV25-1; d_call: TRBD1; clone_size: once; cdr3_nt: TGTGCCAGCAGTTTAAACAAAAGGGGACAGTTGTCCTACGAGCAGTACTTC; cdr3_aa: CASSLNKRGQLSYEQYF
j_call: TRBJ1-3; v_call: TRBV27; d_call: .; clone_size: .; cdr3_nt: TGTGCCAGCAGTTCGTGGGCGTCTGGAAACACCATATATTTT; cdr3_aa: CASSSWASGNTIYF
j_call: TRBJ2-5; v_call: TRBV9; d_call: .; clone_size: .; cdr3_nt: TGTGCCAGCAGCGTAGCCCCAGACGGCCCCCAGGGAACCCAGTACTTC; cdr3_aa: CASSVAPDGPQGTQYF
j_call: TRBJ2-2; v_call: TRBV7-8; d_call: .; clone_size: .; cdr3_nt: TGTGCCAGCAGCTTAGCGCTAAGGTTGAGCGCCGGGGAGCTGTTTTTT; cdr3_aa: CASSLALRLSAGELFF
j_call: TRBJ2-5; v_call: TRBV4-1; d_call: .; clone_size: .; cdr3_nt: TGCGCCAGCAGCCAAGTGGCGGGTTGGGATCAAGAGACCCAGTACTTC; cdr3_aa: CASSQVAGWDQETQYF
j_call: TRBJ1-2; v_call: TRBV19; d_call: .; clone_size: .; cdr3_nt: TGTGCCAGTAGTGTCGACAGTAACTATGGCTACACCTTC; cdr3_aa: CASSVDSNYGYTF
j_call: TRBJ1-1; v_call: TRBV28; d_call: .; clone_size: once; cdr3_nt: TGTGCCAGCAGTTTAGTGGGCTATCTCGTTGAGTGGACTGAAGCTTTCTTT; cdr3_aa: CASSLVGYLVEWTEAFF
j_call: TRBJ2-3; v_call: TRBV5-1; d_call: TRBD2; clone_size: .; cdr3_nt: TGCGCCAGCTCGTCGCCGCCTTTAGCGGGGGGCCTGAATACGCAGTATTTT; cdr3_aa: CASSSPPLAGGLNTQYF
j_call: TRBJ2-4; v_call: TRBV19; d_call: .; clone_size: .; cdr3_nt: TGTGCCAGTAGTAGGGCCGGACAAGTCAAAAACATTCAGTACTTC; cdr3_aa: CASSRAGQVKNIQYF
j_call: TRBJ2-5; v_call: TRBV7-2; d_call: .; clone_size: .; cdr3_nt: TGTGCCAGCAGCTTTCTACGGGAGACCCAGTACTTC; cdr3_aa: CASSFLRETQYF
j_call: TRBJ2-7; v_call: TRBV6-5; d_call: TRBD2; clone_size: .; cdr3_nt: TGTGCCAGCAGTCTAGCGGGAGGAACCTACGAGCAGTACTTC; cdr3_aa: CASSLAGGTYEQYF
j_call: TRBJ1-5; v_call: TRBV6-1; d_call: .; clone_size: .; cdr3_nt: TGTGCCAGCACCAAATACACTATTACTAATCAGCCCCAGCATTTT; cdr3_aa: CASTKYTITNQPQHF
j_call: TRBJ1-1; v_call: TRBV25-1; d_call: TRBD1; clone_size: .; cdr3_nt: TGTGCCAGCAGTGAAACAGGGGATTTAGCTGAAGCTTTCTTT; cdr3_aa: CASSETGDLAEAFF
j_call: TRBJ1-6; v_call: TRBV6-5; d_call: .; clone_size: .; cdr3_nt: TGTGCCAGCAGTTTACTTAGCTCCTATAATTCACCCCTCCACTTT; cdr3_aa: CASSLLSSYNSPLHF
j_call: TRBJ2-1; v_call: TRBV4-1; d_call: .; clone_size: .; cdr3_nt: TGCGCCAGCAGCCAAGCGGGGGGCGAGTTGAATGAGCAGTTCTTC; cdr3_aa: CASSQAGGELNEQFF
j_call: TRBJ2-1; v_call: TRBV5-4; d_call: .; clone_size: .; cdr3_nt: TGTGCCAGCAGCCGTCCGGACAGATACAATGAGCAGTTCTTC; cdr3_aa: CASSRPDRYNEQFF
j_call: TRBJ1-1; v_call: TRBV2; d_call: .; clone_size: .; cdr3_nt: TGTGCCAGCCGTGGGCCAGGGGACACTGAAGCTTTCTTT; cdr3_aa: CASRGPGDTEAFF
j_call: TRBJ2-1; v_call: TRBV29-1; d_call: TRBD2; clone_size: .; cdr3_nt: TGCAGCGCGGGACCTAGCGGCTCCTACAATGAGCAGTTCTTC; cdr3_aa: CSAGPSGSYNEQFF
j_call: TRBJ1-1; v_call: TRBV28; d_call: .; clone_size: .; cdr3_nt: TGTGCCAGCAGTTTATTGCGGAAAAATGAAGCTTTCTTT; cdr3_aa: CASSLLRKNEAFF
j_call: TRBJ1-5; v_call: TRBV4-1; d_call: .; clone_size: .; cdr3_nt: TGCGCCAGCTCACCCGTTGCGCAGGGGTTTAGTCAGCCCCAGCATTTT; cdr3_aa: CASSPVAQGFSQPQHF
j_call: TRBJ2-1; v_call: TRBV5-1; d_call: .; clone_size: once; cdr3_nt: TGCGCCAGCAGCTTGTTTCGGTCGGGGGAGCAGTTCTTC; cdr3_aa: CASSLFRSGEQFF
j_call: TRBJ2-2; v_call: TRBV7-9; d_call: .; clone_size: .; cdr3_nt: TGTGCCAGCAGCTTAGCTAGCACCGGGGAGCTGTTTTTT; cdr3_aa: CASSLASTGELFF
j_call: TRBJ2-1; v_call: TRBV9; d_call: TRBD2; clone_size: .; cdr3_nt: TGTGCCAGCAGCGTAGTCGACCTAGCGGGAGCCCACAATGAGCAGTTCTTC; cdr3_aa: CASSVVDLAGAHNEQFF
j_call: TRBJ2-1; v_call: TRBV28; d_call: TRBD1; clone_size: .; cdr3_nt: TGTGCCAGCAGTCCGGGACAGGGGCCAGGACTAGCTTACAATGAGCAGTTCTTC; cdr3_aa: CASSPGQGPGLAYNEQFF
j_call: TRBJ1-6; v_call: TRBV7-3; d_call: .; clone_size: once; cdr3_nt: TGTGCCAGCAGCTTATGGGCAGCTGCGAATTCACCCCTCCACTTT; cdr3_aa: CASSLWAAANSPLHF
j_call: TRBJ2-2; v_call: TRBV18; d_call: TRBD2; clone_size: .; cdr3_nt: TGTGCCAGCTCACCACTTGAAAGGGTAGCGGGTCTCCCCGCCGGGGAGCTGTTTTTT; cdr3_aa: CASSPLERVAGLPAGELFF
j_call: TRBJ2-1; v_call: TRBV5-5; d_call: TRBD2; clone_size: .; cdr3_nt: TGTGCCAGCAGCCCACTGGCGGGGGGGCTAATTGAGCAGTTCTTC; cdr3_aa: CASSPLAGGLIEQFF
j_call: TRBJ1-5; v_call: TRBV6-6; d_call: TRBD1; clone_size: few; cdr3_nt: TGTGCCACCAGGACAGGGGTAGATCATCAGCCCCAGCATTTT; cdr3_aa: CATRTGVDHQPQHF
j_call: TRBJ2-7; v_call: TRBV7-2; d_call: TRBD2; clone_size: .; cdr3_nt: TGTGCCAGCAGCTCGAGCGGGACGGGGAGCTCCTACGAGCAGTACTTC; cdr3_aa: CASSSSGTGSSYEQYF
j_call: TRBJ2-5; v_call: TRBV4-3; d_call: .; clone_size: .; cdr3_nt: TGCGCCAGCAGCCCGGACCAGGGAAACCAAGAGACCCAGTACTTC; cdr3_aa: CASSPDQGNQETQYF
j_call: TRBJ1-2; v_call: TRBV6-1; d_call: .; clone_size: .; cdr3_nt: TGTGCCAGCAGTGAAAGGCCAGGCCCAGGATATGGCTACACCTTC; cdr3_aa: CASSERPGPGYGYTF
j_call: TRBJ2-5; v_call: TRBV4-1; d_call: .; clone_size: .; cdr3_nt: TGCGCCAGCAGCCAACTATATCGGGAGACCCAGTACTTC; cdr3_aa: CASSQLYRETQYF
j_call: TRBJ2-2; v_call: TRBV10-3; d_call: TRBD1; clone_size: .; cdr3_nt: TGTGCCATCTGTCCAGGGGGCACCGGGGAGCTGTTTTTT; cdr3_aa: CAICPGGTGELFF
j_call: TRBJ1-1; v_call: TRBV7-6; d_call: .; clone_size: .; cdr3_nt: TGTGCCAGCAGCTTACTCGACGGACTCGATATGAACACTGAAGCTTTCTTT; cdr3_aa: CASSLLDGLDMNTEAFF
j_call: TRBJ2-1; v_call: TRBV6-1; d_call: TRBD2; clone_size: once; cdr3_nt: TGTGCCAGCAGTCTAGCGGGCATTTACAATGAGCAGTTCTTC; cdr3_aa: CASSLAGIYNEQFF
j_call: TRBJ2-2; v_call: TRBV5-4; d_call: .; clone_size: .; cdr3_nt: TGTGCCAGCAGCTTAGGAGCCGAGAGCCACACCGGGGAGCTGTTTTTT; cdr3_aa: CASSLGAESHTGELFF
j_call: TRBJ2-5; v_call: TRBV28; d_call: TRBD1; clone_size: once; cdr3_nt: TGTGCCAGCAGTTTCACGAGATTGACAGGGGCCCCTGTGAAGCAGTACTTC; cdr3_aa: CASSFTRLTGAPVKQYF
j_call: TRBJ2-3; v_call: TRBV19; d_call: TRBD2; clone_size: .; cdr3_nt: TGTGCCAGTAGGGGAGCGGGAGCGGGTTATACGCAGTATTTT; cdr3_aa: CASRGAGAGYTQYF